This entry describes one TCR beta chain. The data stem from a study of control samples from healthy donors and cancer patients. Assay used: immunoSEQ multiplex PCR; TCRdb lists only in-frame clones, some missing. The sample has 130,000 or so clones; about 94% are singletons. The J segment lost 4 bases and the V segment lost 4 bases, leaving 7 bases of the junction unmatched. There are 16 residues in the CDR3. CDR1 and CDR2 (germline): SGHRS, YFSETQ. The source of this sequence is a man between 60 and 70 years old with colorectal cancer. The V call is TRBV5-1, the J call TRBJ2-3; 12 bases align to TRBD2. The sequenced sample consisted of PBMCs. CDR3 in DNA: TGCGCCAGCAGCCTCCTAGCGGGGGGGCCCGCAGATACGCAGTATTTT. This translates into CASSLLAGGPADTQYF.